This T cell receptor (beta chain) was obtained from a study of blood T cell repertoires in COVID-19. Study overall: Acute and convalescent COVID-19 specimens originated in the United States, Italy and Spain. PBMCs, B-cell-depleted T cells, or T cells provided the cDNA or gDNA that made up the material.

Patients from Seattle were sampled longitudinally, starting during active infection. Per the original data handling: From reference gene primer amplification, estimates of nucleated cell counts were derived. Some clones are missing from TCRdb's copy, which holds only in-frame ones; the method was immunoSEQ multiplex PCR. V, J and clone size reflect that table, while D and trimming were determined from the DNA. The sample contains 75,000 to 90,000 clones, around 78% of which appear only once. The CDR3 is 14 amino acids. Trimming shortened V by 2 bases and J by 1 base, and 7 bases separated the two germline ends. Germline V gene data show CDR1 as SGDLS and CDR2 as YYNGEE.

This chain uses TRBV9 with TRBJ2-1; TRBD2 is a possible D gene (6 bases). This TCR was recovered from a man in his sixties with COVID-19, enrolled during active disease. Sequencing input: peripheral blood. The CDR3 region is CASSVGGSYNEQFF. In DNA form, the CDR3 reads TGTGCCAGCAGCGTGGGGGGTTCCTACAATGAGCAGTTCTTC. Looking up the rest from reference TRBV9 and TRBJ2-1 gives the full variable domain: DSGVTQTPKHLITATGQRVTLRCSPRSGDLSVYWYQQSLDQGLQFLIQYYNGEERAKGNILERFSAQQFPDLHSELNLSSLELGDSALYFCASSVGGSYNEQFFGPGTRLTVL.